The 16 T cell receptor beta chains listed next were all sequenced from one sample in a study of CD8 T cells in ankylosing spondylitis. TCRdb processed the 5' RACE reads anew with MiXCR; each CDR3 protein has one entry. Here the sample spans tens of thousands of distinct CDR3 sequences, around 2.9% being singletons. Sequencing input: blood, either unsorted or a sorted T cell fraction (not recorded which). The receptors shown here come from a male donor with ankylosing spondylitis or in good health (not recorded which).

This clonotype has a count of ten or more. This sequence joins TRBV9 and TRBJ1-1; 7 bases are shared with TRBD1. CDR1 is SGDLS and CDR2 is YYNGEE in the germline V gene. Trimming removed 3 bases from V and 5 bases from J; junction bases left unmatched: 19. CDR3 length equals 18 residues. The CDR3 DNA reads TGTGCCAGCAGCGCACCCCAGGGCGGGAGGGGGCTTTGGACTGAAGCTTTCTTT. Its translation: CASSAPQGGRGLWTEAFF.

At least ten counts were recorded for this clonotype. CDR3 DNA: TGTGCCAGCAGCGTAGCTGTAGTGAGCGGGAGACTCCACGAGCAGTACTTC. Its protein is CASSVAVVSGRLHEQYF. The chain couples TRBV9 to TRBJ2-7; TRBD2 aligns across 8 bases. The junction had 13 bases not matched to a gene; V was cut back by 0 bases and J by 5 bases. This CDR3 has 17 amino acids. The germline gives CDR1 SGDLS, CDR2 YYNGEE.

This clonotype showed up many times. The chain couples TRBV9 to TRBJ2-6, with D perhaps assigned TRBD1 or TRBD2 (5 bases each). Germline-derived CDR1 and CDR2 are SGDLS and YYNGEE. The CDR3 length is 17 residues. Trimming stripped 0 bases from V and 0 bases from J, with 10 bases between. Here the CDR3 DNA reads TGTGCCAGCAGCGTAGGTTGGGGGAGCTCTGGGGCCAACGTCCTGACTTTC. It codes for CASSVGWGSSGANVLTF.

This clonotype has ten or more counts. The chain carries TRBV9 and TRBJ2-3, with TRBD2 matching 9 bases. The V gene's germline CDR1 is SGDLS and CDR2 YYNGEE. The CDR3 runs to 17 residues. The V and J ends lost 0 bases and 3 bases, in that order; junction bases with no gene match: 8. In DNA form, the CDR3 reads TGTGCCAGCAGCGTAGTGGCTAGCGGGACGGGAACAGATACGCAGTATTTT. It specifies CASSVVASGTGTDTQYF.

This clonotype was observed at least ten times. The chain recombines TRBV9 with TRBJ2-3, with D possibly TRBD2 on 6 matching bases. With 2 bases removed from V and 4 bases from J, the gap between germline ends came to 23 bases. Germline V gene sequence: CDR1 SGDLS, CDR2 YYNGEE. This CDR3 comprises 18 residues. This CDR3 reads CASSVVGRQGSGPDTQYF. The CDR3 nucleotides are TGTGCCAGCAGCGTTGTGGGACGGCAGGGAAGCGGGCCAGATACGCAGTATTTT.

This clonotype showed up many times. This chain uses TRBV9 with TRBJ2-7; TRBD1 aligns across 10 bases. V shed 0 bases, J shed 5 bases, and the junction held 2 bases outside the gene matches. The CDR3 has 14 amino acids. Germline CDR1 is SGDLS and CDR2 is YYNGEE. The DNA for the CDR3 is TGTGCCAGCAGCGTAGGGGACAGGGGCCACGAGCAGTACTTC. Protein: CASSVGDRGHEQYF. Based on the CDR3 plus reference TRBV9 and TRBJ2-7, the full variable domain is DSGVTQTPKHLITATGQRVTLRCSPRSGDLSVYWYQQSLDQGLQFLIQYYNGEERAKGNILERFSAQQFPDLHSELNLSSLELGDSALYFCASSVGDRGHEQYFGPGTRLTVT.

Ten or more counts support this clonotype. The chain is built from TRBV9 and TRBJ2-1; 8 nucleotides agree with TRBD1. CDR3 length: 15 amino acids. CDR1 is SGDLS, CDR2 YYNGEE, per germline. With V trimmed by 7 bases and J by 3 bases, 9 bases remained unmatched. CDR3 sequence reads: CASALGQGSYNEQFF. The CDR3 bases are TGTGCCAGCGCATTAGGACAGGGAAGCTACAATGAGCAGTTCTTC.

This clonotype was seen ten or more times. The J gene is TRBJ1-3, the V gene TRBV9; D remains unclear. The CDR3 is 17 residues long. Looked up from germline, CDR1 is SGDLS and CDR2 is YYNGEE. Trimming took 0 bases from V and 0 from J, leaving 13 bases between them. The CDR3 sequence is CASSVEGGSFSGNTIYF. The CDR3 DNA is TGTGCCAGCAGCGTAGAAGGCGGCAGCTTCTCTGGAAACACCATATATTTT.

Ten or more counts support this clonotype. The chain couples TRBV9 to TRBJ2-7; D remains ambiguous. Germline values: CDR1 SGDLS, CDR2 YYNGEE. The V end lost 0 bases, the J end lost 2 bases, and 12 bases lay between the germline ends. The CDR3 has 15 residues. The DNA of the CDR3 is TGTGCCAGCAGCGTAGATAGTAGAGGTCCCTACGAGCAGTACTTC. This gives the protein CASSVDSRGPYEQYF.

In this sample, this clonotype turned up many times. The rearrangement uses TRBV9 and TRBJ2-7; 7 nucleotides line up with TRBD1. This CDR3 contains 14 residues. With 3 bases clipped from V and 1 base from J, the junction kept 4 bases outside the gene matches. In germline, CDR1 is SGDLS, CDR2 YYNGEE. The CDR3 spells CASSARTGSYEQYF. CDR3 DNA: TGTGCCAGCAGCGCCCGGACAGGATCCTACGAGCAGTACTTC.

Many counts were recorded for this clonotype. The chain combines TRBV9 with TRBJ2-7, with TRBD2 matching 9 bases. Germline-derived CDR1 and CDR2 are SGDLS and YYNGEE. Trimming took 0 bases from V and 3 from J; bases not matched to a gene: 10. CDR3 length equals 17 residues. The CDR3 loop is CASSVATGIAGDYEQYF. In DNA form, the CDR3 reads TGTGCCAGCAGCGTAGCTACCGGGATAGCGGGGGACTACGAGCAGTACTTC.

Many counts were recorded for this clonotype. The rearrangement uses TRBV9 and TRBJ2-1; 12 bases align to TRBD2. The CDR3 has 17 residues. V lost 1 base to trimming and J lost 7 bases; unmatched junction nucleotides: 9. Germline V gene lookup returns CDR1 SGDLS and CDR2 YYNGEE. The CDR3 region has the DNA TGTGCCAGCAGCGTATCGTATTGGACTAGCGGGAAGAATGAGCAGTTCTTC. It codes for CASSVSYWTSGKNEQFF.

In its sample, this clonotype was seen many times. The chain joins TRBV9 to TRBJ1-4; D not resolved. CDR3 length: 15 amino acids. Germline V lookup: CDR1 SGDLS, CDR2 YYNGEE. Trimming cost V 0 bases and J 0 bases, with 6 bases left between them. Written as DNA, the CDR3 is TGTGCCAGCAGCGTAGGAGACTCAACTAATGAAAAACTGTTTTTT. This gives the protein CASSVGDSTNEKLFF. Full variable domain (missing parts from reference TRBV9 and TRBJ1-4): DSGVTQTPKHLITATGQRVTLRCSPRSGDLSVYWYQQSLDQGLQFLIQYYNGEERAKGNILERFSAQQFPDLHSELNLSSLELGDSALYFCASSVGDSTNEKLFFGSGTQLSVL.

This clonotype was observed a handful of times. The chain recombines TRBV9 with TRBJ2-5, with 9 positions matching TRBD2. With V trimmed by 0 bases and J by 4 bases, 7 bases remained unmatched. Germline-derived CDR1 and CDR2 are SGDLS and YYNGEE. The CDR3 is 16 amino acids. CDR3 coding DNA: TGTGCCAGCAGCGTAGCTACGGCGGGAGGGCGAGAGACCCAGTACTTC. Protein: CASSVATAGGRETQYF.

This clonotype has at least ten counts. The chain carries TRBV9 and TRBJ2-5, with 10 nucleotides matching TRBD2. The CDR3 covers 14 residues. V gave up 2 bases and J gave up 5 bases; unmatched junction bases: 3. Germline CDR1 is SGDLS and CDR2 is YYNGEE. For the CDR3, the DNA is TGTGCCAGCAGCGTTAGCGGGGGGAGCGAGACCCAGTACTTC. Protein product: CASSVSGGSETQYF.

This clonotype was counted many times. The rearrangement links TRBV9 to TRBJ2-2; 7 bases are a match to TRBD1. After removal of 3 bases from V and 4 bases from J, the junction contained 3 bases not matched to a gene. CDR1 and CDR2 (germline): SGDLS, YYNGEE. The CDR3 has 14 amino acids. The CDR3 protein is CASSATGTTGELFF. The CDR3 nucleotides read TGTGCCAGCAGCGCGACAGGGACCACCGGGGAGCTGTTTTTT.